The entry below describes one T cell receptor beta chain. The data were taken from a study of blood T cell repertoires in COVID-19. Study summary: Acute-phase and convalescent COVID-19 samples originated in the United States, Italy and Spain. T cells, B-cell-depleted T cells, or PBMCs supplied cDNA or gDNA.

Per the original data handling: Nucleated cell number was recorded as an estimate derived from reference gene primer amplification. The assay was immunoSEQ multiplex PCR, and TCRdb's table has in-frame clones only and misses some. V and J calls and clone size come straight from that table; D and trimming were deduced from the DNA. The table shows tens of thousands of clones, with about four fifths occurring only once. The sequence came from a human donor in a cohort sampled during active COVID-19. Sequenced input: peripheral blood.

CDR3 in DNA: TGTGCCAGCAGCAATGGACAGGGAGGTGGCTATGGCTACACCTTC. This translates into CASSNGQGGGYGYTF. The J gene is TRBJ1-2, the V gene TRBV28, with 8 bases fitting TRBD1. V trimming: 6 bases; J trimming: 4 bases; junction bases outside the gene matches: 10. Germline CDR1 and CDR2: MDHEN and SYDVKM. The CDR3 extends over 15 amino acids.